This T cell receptor beta chain appears in the sequencing data of a study of blood T cell repertoires in COVID-19. Turning to the study itself: Acute and convalescent COVID-19 samples came from the United States, Italy and Spain. In each case, the material was cDNA or gDNA derived from T cells, B-cell-depleted T cells, or PBMCs.

Original processing notes: The authors estimated nucleated cell counts from reference gene primer amplification. Method: immunoSEQ multiplex PCR; TCRdb's copy keeps in-frame clones and lacks some. V and J calls plus clone size are reproduced from that table; the DNA served to infer D and trimming. The table lists around 26,000 clones, 87% of them singletons. The source is a human donor with active COVID-19. The donor label of this sample is uncertain. The sequenced sample consisted of peripheral blood.

This CDR3 reads CASSNAPARTQYF. For the CDR3, the DNA is TGTGCCAGCAGCAACGCCCCTGCCAGAACCCAGTACTTC. J is TRBJ2-5 and V is TRBV5-4, with D unclear. Germline CDR1 is SGHNT and CDR2 is YYREEE (reference sequence). Between the trimmed V and J ends, which lost 4 bases and 8 bases, there was a span of 15 bases. This CDR3 region has 13 residues.